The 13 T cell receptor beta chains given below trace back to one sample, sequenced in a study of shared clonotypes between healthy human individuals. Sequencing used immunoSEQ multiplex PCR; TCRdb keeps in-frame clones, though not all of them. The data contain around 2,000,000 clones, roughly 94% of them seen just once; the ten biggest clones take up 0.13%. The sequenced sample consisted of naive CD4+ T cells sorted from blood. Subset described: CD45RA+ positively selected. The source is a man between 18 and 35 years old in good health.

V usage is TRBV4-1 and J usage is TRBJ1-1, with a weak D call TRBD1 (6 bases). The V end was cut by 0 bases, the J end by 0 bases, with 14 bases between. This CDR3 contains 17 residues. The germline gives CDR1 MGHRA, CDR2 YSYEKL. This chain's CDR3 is CASSQDRRDTLNTEAFF. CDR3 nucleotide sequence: TGCGCCAGCAGCCAAGATCGGCGGGACACTTTGAACACTGAAGCTTTCTTT.

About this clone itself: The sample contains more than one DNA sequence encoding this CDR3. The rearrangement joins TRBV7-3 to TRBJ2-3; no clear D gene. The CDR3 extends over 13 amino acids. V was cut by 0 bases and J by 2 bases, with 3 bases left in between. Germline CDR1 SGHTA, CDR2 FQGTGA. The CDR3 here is CASSLTYTDTQYF. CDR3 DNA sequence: TGTGCCAGCAGCTTAACCTACACAGATACGCAGTATTTT.

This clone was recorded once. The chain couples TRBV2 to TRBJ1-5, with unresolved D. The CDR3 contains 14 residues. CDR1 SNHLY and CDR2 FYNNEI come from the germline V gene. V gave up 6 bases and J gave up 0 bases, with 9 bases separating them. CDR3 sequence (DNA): TGTGCCAGCAGGGCCACTCATAGCAATCAGCCCCAGCATTTT. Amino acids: CASRATHSNQPQHF.

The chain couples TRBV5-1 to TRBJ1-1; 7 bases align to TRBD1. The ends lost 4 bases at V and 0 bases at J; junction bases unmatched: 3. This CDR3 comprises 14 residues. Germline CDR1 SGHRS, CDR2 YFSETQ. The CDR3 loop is CASSAGTVNTEAFF. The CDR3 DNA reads TGCGCCAGCAGCGCCGGGACAGTGAACACTGAAGCTTTCTTT.

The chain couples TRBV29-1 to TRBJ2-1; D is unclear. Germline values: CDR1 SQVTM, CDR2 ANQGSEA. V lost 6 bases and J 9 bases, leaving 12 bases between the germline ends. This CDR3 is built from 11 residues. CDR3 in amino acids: CSVDNYPEQFF. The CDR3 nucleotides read TGCAGCGTCGATAACTACCCTGAGCAGTTCTTC.

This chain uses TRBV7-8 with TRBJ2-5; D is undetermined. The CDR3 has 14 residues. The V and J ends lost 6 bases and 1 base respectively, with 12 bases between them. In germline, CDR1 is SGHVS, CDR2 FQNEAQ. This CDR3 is CASRPRVGQETQYF. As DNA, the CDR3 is TGTGCCAGCAGACCTAGAGTAGGCCAAGAGACCCAGTACTTC.

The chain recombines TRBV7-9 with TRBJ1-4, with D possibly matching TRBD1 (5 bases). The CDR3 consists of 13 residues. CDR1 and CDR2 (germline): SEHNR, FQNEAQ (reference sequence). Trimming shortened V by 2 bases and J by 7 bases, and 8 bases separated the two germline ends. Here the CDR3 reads CASSLLGGEKLFF. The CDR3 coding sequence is TGTGCCAGCAGCTTATTGGGGGGTGAAAAACTGTTTTTT.

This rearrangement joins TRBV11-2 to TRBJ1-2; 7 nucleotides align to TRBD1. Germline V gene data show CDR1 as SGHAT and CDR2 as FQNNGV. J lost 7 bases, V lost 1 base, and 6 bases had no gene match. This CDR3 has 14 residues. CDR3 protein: CASSLGQGGGGYTF. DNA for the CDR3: TGTGCCAGCAGCTTAGGACAAGGGGGCGGTGGCTACACCTTC.

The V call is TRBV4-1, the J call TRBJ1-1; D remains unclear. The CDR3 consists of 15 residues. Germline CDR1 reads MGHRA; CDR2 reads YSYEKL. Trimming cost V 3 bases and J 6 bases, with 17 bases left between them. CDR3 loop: CASSHIGWRNPEAFF. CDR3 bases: TGCGCCAGCAGCCATATAGGGTGGCGGAATCCTGAAGCTTTCTTT.

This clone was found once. The CDR3 loop reads CASSFGETQYF. CDR3 coding DNA: TGTGCCAGCAGTTTTGGAGAGACCCAGTACTTC. This chain links TRBV6-1 with TRBJ2-5; D remains unclear. CDR3 length: 11 amino acids. The germline CDR1 and CDR2 sequences are MNHNS and SASEGT. The germline V and J ends were trimmed by 5 bases and 4 bases, with 5 bases remaining between them.

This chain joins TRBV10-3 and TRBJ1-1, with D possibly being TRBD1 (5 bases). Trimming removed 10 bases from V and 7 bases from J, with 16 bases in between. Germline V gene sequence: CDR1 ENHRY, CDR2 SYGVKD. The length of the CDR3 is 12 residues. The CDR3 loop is CATQPGTGEAFF. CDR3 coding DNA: TGTGCCACCCAACCCGGGACGGGTGAAGCTTTCTTT.

For the CDR3, the DNA is TGTGCCAGCAGCAAAGTCGTCGGGGATCCCCCCTACGAGCAGTACTTC. The encoded protein is CASSKVVGDPPYEQYF. The V call is TRBV21-1, the J call TRBJ2-7; the D call in the table, TRBD2, was not verified against the DNA. TRBV21-1 is a pseudogene. This CDR3 comprises 16 residues.

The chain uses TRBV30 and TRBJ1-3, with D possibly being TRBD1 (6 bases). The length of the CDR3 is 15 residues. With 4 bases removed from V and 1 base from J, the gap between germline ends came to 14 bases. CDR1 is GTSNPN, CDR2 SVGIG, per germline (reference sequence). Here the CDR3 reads CAWTLGGASGNTIYF. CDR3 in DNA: TGTGCCTGGACCCTGGGGGGGGCTTCTGGAAACACCATATATTTT.